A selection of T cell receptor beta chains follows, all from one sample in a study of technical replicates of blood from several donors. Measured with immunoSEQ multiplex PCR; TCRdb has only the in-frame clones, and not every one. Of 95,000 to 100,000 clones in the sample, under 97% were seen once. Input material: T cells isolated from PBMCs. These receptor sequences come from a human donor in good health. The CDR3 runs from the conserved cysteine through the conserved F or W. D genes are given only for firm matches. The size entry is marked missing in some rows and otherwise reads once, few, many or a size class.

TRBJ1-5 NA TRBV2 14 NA CASSETARLQPQHF TGTGCCAGCAGTGAAACGGCCAGGCTACAGCCCCAGCATTTT
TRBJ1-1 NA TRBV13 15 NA CASSLGGIGNTEAFF TGTGCCAGCAGCTTAGGCGGGATCGGGAACACTGAAGCTTTCTTT
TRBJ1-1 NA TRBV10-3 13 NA CAISEAAYSEAFF TGTGCCATCAGTGAGGCGGCGTACTCTGAAGCTTTCTTT
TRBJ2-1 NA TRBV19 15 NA CASSMRDQLRNEQFF TGTGCCAGTAGTATGAGGGATCAGTTACGCAATGAGCAGTTCTTC
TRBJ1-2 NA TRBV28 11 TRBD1 CASSQGDGYTF TGTGCCAGCAGTCAGGGGGATGGCTACACCTTC
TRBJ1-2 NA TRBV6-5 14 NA CASSYSRGGDGYTF TGTGCCAGCAGTTACTCTCGAGGAGGGGATGGCTACACCTTC
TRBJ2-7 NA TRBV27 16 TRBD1 CASSLSGTGGSYEQYF TGTGCCAGCAGTTTATCGGGGACAGGGGGTTCCTACGAGCAGTACTTC
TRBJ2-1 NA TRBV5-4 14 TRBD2 CASSLTAGNNEQFF TGTGCCAGCAGCTTAACAGCGGGAAACAATGAGCAGTTCTTC
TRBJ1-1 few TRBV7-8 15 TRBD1 CASSLGGQLNTEAFF TGTGCCAGCAGCTTAGGGGGACAGTTGAACACTGAAGCTTTCTTT
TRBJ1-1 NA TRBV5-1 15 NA CASSLGVGGNTEAFF TGCGCCAGCAGCTTGGGGGTCGGGGGTAACACTGAAGCTTTCTTT
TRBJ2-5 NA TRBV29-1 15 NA CSALPRAGRRETQYF TGCAGCGCCCTACCCAGGGCGGGGAGGCGAGAGACCCAGTACTTC
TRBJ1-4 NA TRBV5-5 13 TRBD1 CASSDRGNEKLFF TGTGCCAGCAGCGACAGGGGTAATGAAAAACTGTTTTTT
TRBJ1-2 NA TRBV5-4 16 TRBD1 CASRLESGTSGGGYTF TGTGCCAGCAGGCTCGAGTCTGGGACATCAGGGGGGGGCTACACCTTC
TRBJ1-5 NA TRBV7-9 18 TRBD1 CASRNLPGQGTSSQPQHF TGTGCCAGCAGGAACTTACCGGGACAGGGGACAAGTAGTCAGCCCCAGCATTTT